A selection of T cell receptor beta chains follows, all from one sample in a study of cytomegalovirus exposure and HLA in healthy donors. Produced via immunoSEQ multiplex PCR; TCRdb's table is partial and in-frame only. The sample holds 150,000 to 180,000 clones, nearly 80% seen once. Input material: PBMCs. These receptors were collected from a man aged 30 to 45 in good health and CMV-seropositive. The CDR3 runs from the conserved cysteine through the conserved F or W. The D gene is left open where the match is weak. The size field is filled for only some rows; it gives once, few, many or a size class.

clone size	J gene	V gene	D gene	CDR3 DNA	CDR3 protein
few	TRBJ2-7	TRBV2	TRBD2	TGTGCCAGCAGGATAGCGGGAGCCCAGGACGAGCAGTACTTC	CASRIAGAQDEQYF
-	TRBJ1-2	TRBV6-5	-	TGTGCCAGCTACAAGACAGACACGATTGATGGCTACACCTTC	CASYKTDTIDGYTF
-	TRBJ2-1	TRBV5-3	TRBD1	TGTGCCAGAAGCGTACAAGGGGACAGGGGATCCTACAATGAGCAGTTCTTC	CARSVQGDRGSYNEQFF
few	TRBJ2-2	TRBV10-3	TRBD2	TGTGCCATCAGTGCGTCTAGCGGGAGAAACACCGGGGAGCTGTTTTTT	CAISASSGRNTGELFF
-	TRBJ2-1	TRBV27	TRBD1	TGTGCCAGCAGTTTTGGAACGAACAGGGGGCCCCACAATGAGCAGTTCTTC	CASSFGTNRGPHNEQFF
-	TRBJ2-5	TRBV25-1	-	TGTGCCAGCAGTGAATACGGCCAAGAGACCCAGTACTTC	CASSEYGQETQYF
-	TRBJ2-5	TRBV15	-	TGTGCCACCAGCAGGGACCCTGGGAGACAAGAGACCCAGTACTTC	CATSRDPGRQETQYF
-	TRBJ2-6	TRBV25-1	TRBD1	TGTGCCAGCACAAAGGGACAGGGGCAATCTGGGGCCAACGTCCTGACTTTC	CASTKGQGQSGANVLTF
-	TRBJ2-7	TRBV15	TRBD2	TGTGCCACCAGCAGAGAGACCGCCGGCGGGAGTGACTCCTACGAGCAGTACTTC	CATSRETAGGSDSYEQYF
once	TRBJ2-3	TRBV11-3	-	TGTGCCAGCAGCCGTGGTGGCGGGACCAGCACAGATACGCAGTATTTT	CASSRGGGTSTDTQYF
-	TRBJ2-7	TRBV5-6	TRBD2	TGTGCCAGCAGAGGACTAGCGGACGAGGACGAGCAGTACTTC	CASRGLADEDEQYF
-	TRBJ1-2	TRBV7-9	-	TGTGCCAGCAGCTTAAACTCCTATGGCTACACCTTC	CASSLNSYGYTF
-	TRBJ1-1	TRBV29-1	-	TGCAGCGTTGACGGTTGGGGGGACACTGAAGCTTTCTTT	CSVDGWGDTEAFF
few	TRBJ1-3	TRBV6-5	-	TGTGCCAGCAGTTACTCCAGTCGTTCCATTGTAAACACCATATATTTT	CASSYSSRSIVNTIYF
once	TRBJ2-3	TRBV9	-	TGTGCCAGCAGCCCTTCGGGGAGATGGGCAGATACGCAGTATTTT	CASSPSGRWADTQYF
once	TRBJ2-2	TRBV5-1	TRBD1	TGCGCCAGCAGCCCGGGACAGGGGGAGAACACCGGGGAGCTGTTTTTT	CASSPGQGENTGELFF
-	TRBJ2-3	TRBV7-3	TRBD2	TGTGCCAGCAGCTTAGGCGGGAGATCCACTAGCACAGATACGCAGTATTTT	CASSLGGRSTSTDTQYF
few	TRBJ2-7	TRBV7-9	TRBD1	TGTGCCAGCAGTAACAGGGGCGGCTCCTACGAGCAGTACTTC	CASSNRGGSYEQYF
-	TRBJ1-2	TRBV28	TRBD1	TGTGCCAGCAGAGGGGGCGCCGGGGGCTACACCTTC	CASRGGAGGYTF
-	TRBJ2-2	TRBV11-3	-	TGTGCCAGCAAGGCGGGGCTGAACACCGGGGAGCTGTTTTTT	CASKAGLNTGELFF
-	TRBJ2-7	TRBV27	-	TGTGCCGCTGGCCCCAGGGGCCCCTACGAGCAGTACTTC	CAAGPRGPYEQYF
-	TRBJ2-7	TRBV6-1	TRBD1	TGTGCCAGCAGTGGAGTGGGGACAGGGCCCTACGAGCAGTACTTC	CASSGVGTGPYEQYF
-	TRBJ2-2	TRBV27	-	TGTGCCAGCAGAAAATACGGTGTTGCAGGGAACACCGGGGAGCTGTTTTTT	CASRKYGVAGNTGELFF
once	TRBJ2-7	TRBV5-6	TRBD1	TGTGCCAGCAGCTCTACAGGGGGGCTCACCTACGAGCAGTACTTC	CASSSTGGLTYEQYF
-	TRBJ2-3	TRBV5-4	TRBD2	TGTGCCAGCAGCTTGAAGGGACTAGCGGTTTATAGCACAGATACGCAGTATTTT	CASSLKGLAVYSTDTQYF
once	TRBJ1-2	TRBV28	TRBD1	TGTGCCAGCAGTCCCCTCACCGGGGACAGCTCTGGCTACACCTTC	CASSPLTGDSSGYTF
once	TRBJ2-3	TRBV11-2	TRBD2	TGTGCCAGCAGCTTTTTGGGCCCACTAGCGGGAGGTACGCAGTATTTT	CASSFLGPLAGGTQYF
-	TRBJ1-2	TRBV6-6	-	TGTGCCAGCAGTTACTCGAGTCAGGACTATGGCTACACCTTC	CASSYSSQDYGYTF